One and the same sample provided the 20 T cell receptor beta chains below, sequenced in a study of blood T cell repertoires in COVID-19. Sequencing was performed with immunoSEQ multiplex PCR; in TCRdb, only in-frame clones are kept and a portion is missing. The sample includes tens of thousands of clones, about 90% of them seen just once. Sequencing was performed on peripheral blood. Source of these receptors: a human donor with active COVID-19. The donor label of this sample is uncertain.

The chain uses TRBV7-3 and TRBJ2-3; perhaps TRBD2 as D (6 bases). Germline V CDR1 and CDR2: SGHTA, FQGTGA. The germline V and J ends were trimmed by 4 bases and 5 bases, with 16 bases remaining between them. The length of the CDR3 is 15 residues. The CDR3 region is CASSSRRLARDTQYF. Written as DNA, the CDR3 is TGTGCCAGCAGCTCCAGGAGGCTAGCGCGAGATACGCAGTATTTT.

This clone was seen only a few times. This sequence joins TRBV12-5 and TRBJ1-3; a weak D match, TRBD1 (5 bases). V gave up 5 bases and J gave up 3 bases, with 20 bases separating them. The germline V gene has CDR1 LGHNT and CDR2 FRNRAP. The CDR3 runs 17 residues. In nucleotides, the CDR3 is TGTGCTAGTGGTCGCACTTCCGGGGGGGGTGTTGGAAACACCATATATTTT. As protein: CASGRTSGGGVGNTIYF.

This sequence joins TRBV7-8 and TRBJ1-2; D remains ambiguous. Germline loops: CDR1 SGHVS, CDR2 FQNEAQ. The CDR3 spans 13 residues. V lost 5 bases and J 3 bases, leaving 10 bases between the germline ends. The CDR3 DNA is TGTGCCAGCAGCGCCGACCGGGACTATGGCTACACCTTC. It encodes CASSADRDYGYTF.

By share, this clone counts as medium-sized (0.01 to 0.1%). The chain carries TRBV6-4 and TRBJ2-3; 7 bases are shared with TRBD2. The CDR3 is 14 residues long. After removal of 5 bases from V and 3 bases from J, the junction contained 5 bases not matched to a gene. Germline lookup yields CDR1 MRHNA and CDR2 SNTAGT. For the CDR3, the DNA is TGTGCCAGCAGTCCCGGGGGGAATACAGATACGCAGTATTTT. The encoded protein is CASSPGGNTDTQYF.

CDR3 region: CASSPRATGSQETQYF. The CDR3 DNA reads as TGTGCCAGCTCACCACGTGCGACGGGGTCTCAAGAGACCCAGTACTTC. V is TRBV18 and J is TRBJ2-5; D is perhaps TRBD2 (5 bases). V was pared by 1 base and J by 2 bases, with 14 bases between. The CDR3 length is 16 residues. CDR1 KGHSH and CDR2 LQKENI come from the germline V gene.

V is TRBV11-1 and J is TRBJ1-2, with 9 bases fitting TRBD1. Germline CDR1 is SGHAT and CDR2 is FQDESV (reference sequence). V was clipped by 3 bases and J by 6 bases; unmatched bases: 5. CDR3 length: 14 amino acids. The DNA of the CDR3 is TGTGCCAGCAGCTTCGCCGGGACAGGGAATGGCTACACCTTC. Its translation: CASSFAGTGNGYTF.

The chain carries TRBV30 and TRBJ1-2; 9 bases line up with TRBD1. Germline CDR1 is GTSNPN and CDR2 is SVGIG (reference sequence). Trimming removed 4 bases from V and 6 bases from J; junction bases left unmatched: 12. The CDR3 is 15 residues long. The CDR3 DNA is TGTGCCTGGATCTGGGGTGATACAGGGGGCCATGGCTACACCTTC. As protein: CAWIWGDTGGHGYTF.

This rearrangement joins TRBV20-1 to TRBJ1-2; D is ambiguous. The CDR3 loop spans 11 amino acids. The V and J ends lost 2 bases and 1 base respectively, with 2 bases between them. The germline gives CDR1 DFQATT, CDR2 SNEGSKA (reference sequence). CDR3: CSARLNYGYTF. In nucleotides, the CDR3 is TGCAGTGCTAGACTTAACTATGGCTACACCTTC.

The chain joins TRBV2 to TRBJ2-5; D unclear. CDR1 SNHLY and CDR2 FYNNEI come from the germline V gene. CDR3 size: 15 residues. V dropped 3 bases and J dropped 5 bases, with 16 bases sitting between them. The CDR3 region has the DNA TGTGCCAGCAGTGATGATGGGTCGGGTTGGGAGACCCAGTACTTC. It codes for CASSDDGSGWETQYF.

J is TRBJ2-3 and V is TRBV11-1; 8 bases agree with TRBD2. Germline values: CDR1 SGHAT, CDR2 FQDESV (reference sequence). The length of the CDR3 is 16 residues. V lost 2 bases and J lost 1; bases outside the gene matches: 5. CDR3 nucleotide sequence: TGTGCCAGCAGCTTATCCGGAGCGGGGGGCACAGATACGCAGTATTTT. It yields the protein CASSLSGAGGTDTQYF.

The chain uses TRBV5-5 and TRBJ1-2; tentatively, D is TRBD1 (6 bases). V lost 2 bases and J lost 4, with 15 bases in between. This CDR3 contains 15 residues. Germline V gene lookup returns CDR1 SGHKS and CDR2 YYEKEE (reference sequence). DNA of the CDR3: TGTGCCAGCAGCTTCGATGGGCAGGGGAGCTATGGCTACACCTTC. Translating gives CASSFDGQGSYGYTF.

The rearrangement uses TRBV6-5 and TRBJ2-3, with TRBD1 identical over 7 bases. Germline V gives CDR1 MNHEY, CDR2 SVGAGI. Losses at the gene ends were 5 bases for V and 1 base for J; bases not matched to a gene: 3. The CDR3 sequence is 14 residues long. This CDR3 is CASSPDRGTDTQYF. DNA of the CDR3: TGTGCCAGCAGTCCAGACAGGGGCACAGATACGCAGTATTTT.

The chain has TRBV28 and TRBJ1-2, with D possibly matching TRBD1 (6 bases). V was cut by 6 bases and J by 7 bases, with 15 bases left in between. The CDR3 runs 13 residues. Germline CDR1 is MDHEN and CDR2 is SYDVKM. The CDR3 nucleotides are TGTGCCAGCAGATATCCGGGACACCTTGGCTACACCTTC. Translating it yields CASRYPGHLGYTF.

This rearrangement joins TRBV6-5 to TRBJ1-2; TRBD1 is a possible D gene (5 bases). V lost 6 bases and J lost 4, with 15 bases in between. CDR1 is MNHEY, CDR2 SVGAGI, per germline. This CDR3 has 14 residues. CDR3 protein: CASSPATGSYGYTF. The CDR3 nucleotides read TGTGCCAGCAGCCCCGCCACAGGCAGCTATGGCTACACCTTC.

This clone counts as medium-sized. The chain couples TRBV5-4 to TRBJ1-4; D gene ambiguous. The CDR3 has 15 amino acids. V shed 5 bases and J shed 4 bases, with 15 bases lying between them. The germline V gene encodes CDR1 SGHNT and CDR2 YYREEE (reference sequence). The CDR3 DNA follows: TGTGCCAGCAGTGATAACAGAGGACTTAATGAAAAACTGTTTTTT. Its translation: CASSDNRGLNEKLFF. The complete variable domain, with remaining parts taken from reference TRBV5-4 and TRBJ1-4, reads ETGVTQSPTHLIKTRGQQVTLRCSSQSGHNTVSWYQQALGQGPQFIFQYYREEENGRGNFPPRFSGLQFPNYSSELNVNALELDDSALYLCASSDNRGLNEKLFFGSGTQLSVL.

This chain connects TRBV7-9 to TRBJ2-3; D perhaps matches TRBD1 (5 bases). The germline V gene encodes CDR1 SEHNR and CDR2 FQNEAQ (reference sequence). The CDR3 has 12 amino acids. V was clipped by 5 bases and J by 3 bases, with 6 bases between them. CDR3 sequence: CASSRQTDTQYF. In nucleotides, the CDR3 is TGTGCCAGCAGCCGACAGACAGATACGCAGTATTTT.

The J gene is TRBJ2-5, the V gene TRBV9; 8 bases agree with TRBD2. V was clipped by 1 base and J by 5 bases; unmatched bases: 10. The CDR3 extends over 16 amino acids. In germline, CDR1 is SGDLS, CDR2 YYNGEE. The CDR3 DNA follows: TGTGCCAGCAGCGTAAACGGGAGGGGGGCCGGGGAGACCCAGTACTTC. This translates into CASSVNGRGAGETQYF.

CDR3 loop: CASSVAIAGSTGELFF. CDR3 in DNA: TGTGCCAGCAGCGTAGCTATAGCGGGGAGTACCGGGGAGCTGTTTTTT. V usage is TRBV9 and J usage is TRBJ2-2; 8 bases align to TRBD2. CDR1 is SGDLS and CDR2 is YYNGEE in the germline V gene. After removal of 0 bases from V and 5 bases from J, the junction contained 6 bases not matched to a gene. The CDR3 spans 16 residues.

The rearrangement joins TRBV5-1 to TRBJ2-5; 8 bases line up with TRBD1. This CDR3 region has 13 residues. Looked up from germline, CDR1 is SGHRS and CDR2 is YFSETQ. The J segment lost 3 bases and the V segment lost 4 bases, leaving 2 bases of the junction unmatched. The CDR3 region has the DNA TGCGCCAGCAGCCCACAGGGGGAAGAGACCCAGTACTTC. This gives the protein CASSPQGEETQYF.

This clone has more than one count but fewer than ten. The J gene is TRBJ2-1, the V gene TRBV3-1 (or the pseudogene TRBV3-2); D perhaps matches TRBD2 (5 bases). This CDR3 has 12 residues. Germline assignment: CDR1 LGHDT and CDR2 YNNKEL (reference sequence). Trimming took 3 bases from V and 10 from J, leaving 10 bases between them. Here the CDR3 reads CASSHGLTEQFF. CDR3 DNA sequence: TGTGCCAGCAGCCATGGACTCACCGAGCAGTTCTTC.